This T cell receptor (beta chain) was identified during a study of blood T cells in healthy people across ages. The CDR3 is made up of 12 amino acids. The V end was cut by 6 bases, the J end by 4 bases, with 7 bases between. Combining a sample-barcoded 5' primer with a J-beta primer mix, a second PCR ran for roughly 6 to 12 cycles. MiXCR, run by TCRdb on the 5' RACE reads, gives a single entry per CDR3 protein. Here the sample spans some 670,000 distinct CDR3 sequences, more than 45% being singletons. The TCR sequence derives from an elderly woman in good health. Sequencing was done on a sample of blood. The chain recombines TRBV12-3 or TRBV12-4 with TRBJ1-3; D gene ambiguous. The CDR3 DNA sequence: TGTGCCAGCAGGCCGGGAGGAAACACCATATATTTT. Residues: CASRPGGNTIYF.